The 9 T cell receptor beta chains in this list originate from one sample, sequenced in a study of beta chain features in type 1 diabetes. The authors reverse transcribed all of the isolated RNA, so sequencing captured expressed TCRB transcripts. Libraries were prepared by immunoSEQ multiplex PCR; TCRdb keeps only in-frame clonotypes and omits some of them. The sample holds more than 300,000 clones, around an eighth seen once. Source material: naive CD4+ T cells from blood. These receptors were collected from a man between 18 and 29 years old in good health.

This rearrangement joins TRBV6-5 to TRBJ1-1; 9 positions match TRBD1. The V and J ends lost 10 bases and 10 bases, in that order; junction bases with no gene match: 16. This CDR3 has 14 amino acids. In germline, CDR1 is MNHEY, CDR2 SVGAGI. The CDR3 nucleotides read TGTGCCACCTTCCCGCCGGGACAGGGATTTGCAGCTTTCTTT. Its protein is CATFPPGQGFAAFF.

Here the CDR3 DNA reads TGTGCCAGCAGCTTGATCCCGGGACAGACCAACTACGAGCAGTACTTC. Translating gives CASSLIPGQTNYEQYF. The chain couples TRBV7-8 to TRBJ2-7; 7 positions agree with TRBD1. CDR1 SGHVS and CDR2 FQNEAQ come from the germline V gene. The junction had 11 bases not matched to a gene; V was cut back by 3 bases and J by 3 bases. The length of the CDR3 is 16 residues.

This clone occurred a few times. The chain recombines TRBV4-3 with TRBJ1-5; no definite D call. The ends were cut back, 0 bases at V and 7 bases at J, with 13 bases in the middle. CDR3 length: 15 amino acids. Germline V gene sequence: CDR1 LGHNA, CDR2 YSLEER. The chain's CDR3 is CASSQDLSPGQPQHF. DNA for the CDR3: TGCGCCAGCAGCCAAGATCTTAGTCCCGGGCAGCCCCAGCATTTT.

The CDR3: CASRSGKAEAFF. CDR3 DNA sequence: TGTGCCAGCAGATCAGGGAAGGCTGAAGCTTTCTTT. This rearrangement joins TRBV5-4 to TRBJ1-1; a possible D gene is TRBD1 (5 bases). V shed 5 bases and J shed 6 bases, with 11 bases lying between them. The CDR3 totals 12 residues. Germline CDR1 is SGHNT and CDR2 is YYREEE (reference sequence).

The CDR3 coding sequence is TGCAGCTTCCGGGACATCAACTATGGCTACACCTTC. Its translation: CSFRDINYGYTF. The J gene is TRBJ1-2, the V gene TRBV29-1; D perhaps matches TRBD1 (6 bases). V gave up 8 bases and J gave up 2 bases, with 12 bases separating them. Germline lookup yields CDR1 SQVTM and CDR2 ANQGSEA. CDR3 length: 12 amino acids.

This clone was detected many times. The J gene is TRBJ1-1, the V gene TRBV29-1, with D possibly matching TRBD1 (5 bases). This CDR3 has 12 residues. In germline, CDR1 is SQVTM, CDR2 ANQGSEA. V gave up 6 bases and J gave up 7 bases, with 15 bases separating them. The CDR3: CSVGQGIGEAFF. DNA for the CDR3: TGCAGCGTAGGACAAGGGATTGGTGAAGCTTTCTTT.

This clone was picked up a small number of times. CDR3 bases: TGTGCCAGTAGTTACAGGGGGTTCTACACCGGGGAGCTGTTTTTT. This encodes CASSYRGFYTGELFF. The chain carries TRBV19 and TRBJ2-2, with 8 bases aligning to TRBD1. The germline gives CDR1 LNHDA, CDR2 SQIVND (reference sequence). The length of the CDR3 is 15 residues. Losses at the gene ends were 5 bases for V and 3 bases for J; bases not matched to a gene: 5. Together with reference TRBV19 and TRBJ2-2, the CDR3 gives the full variable domain: DGGITQSPKYLFRKEGQNVTLSCEQNLNHDAMYWYRQDPGQGLRLIYYSQIVNDFQKGDIAEGYSVSREKKESFPLTVTSAQKNPTAFYLCASSYRGFYTGELFFGEGSRLTVL.

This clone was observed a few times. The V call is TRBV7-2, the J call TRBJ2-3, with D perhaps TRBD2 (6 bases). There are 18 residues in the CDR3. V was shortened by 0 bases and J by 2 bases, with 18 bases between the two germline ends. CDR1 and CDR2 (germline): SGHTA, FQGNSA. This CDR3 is CASSLAVLGGVSTDTQYF. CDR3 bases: TGTGCCAGCAGCTTAGCGGTTTTAGGCGGGGTCTCCACAGATACGCAGTATTTT. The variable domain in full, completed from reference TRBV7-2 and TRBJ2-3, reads GAGVSQSPSNKVTEKGKDVELRCDPISGHTALYWYRQSLGQGLEFLIYFQGNSAPDKSGLPSDRFSAERTGGSVSTLTIQRTQQEDSAVYLCASSLAVLGGVSTDTQYFGPGTRLTVL.

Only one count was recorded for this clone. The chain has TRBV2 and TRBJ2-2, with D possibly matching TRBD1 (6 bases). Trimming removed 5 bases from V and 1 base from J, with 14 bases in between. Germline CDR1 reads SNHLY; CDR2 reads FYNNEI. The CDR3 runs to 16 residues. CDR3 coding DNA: TGTGCCAGCAGTTCACAGGGAATTGGGAACACCGGGGAGCTGTTTTTT. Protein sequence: CASSSQGIGNTGELFF. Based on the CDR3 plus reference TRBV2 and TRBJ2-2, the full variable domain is EPEVTQTPSHQVTQMGQEVILRCVPISNHLYFYWYRQILGQKVEFLVSFYNNEISEKSEIFDDQFSVERPDGSNFTLKIRSTKLEDSAMYFCASSSQGIGNTGELFFGEGSRLTVL.